This T cell receptor beta chain came from a study of blood T cell repertoires in COVID-19. Germline CDR1 is SGHRS and CDR2 is YFSETQ. The CDR3 totals 16 residues. V was clipped by 0 bases and J by 6 bases; unmatched bases: 4. Data came from immunoSEQ multiplex PCR; TCRdb stores just in-frame clones and leaves some out. The repertoire holds 70,000 to 85,000 clones, about nine tenths seen once, with roughly 3.1% in the top ten. The gene calls are TRBV5-1 and TRBJ2-1, with 12 nucleotides matching TRBD2. Sequencing was carried out using peripheral blood. This receptor was identified in a woman aged 50 to 65 with active or convalescent COVID-19. CDR3 nucleotides: TGCGCCAGCAGCTTGGCTAGCGGGGGGGCCGTCAATGAGCAGTTCTTC. Its protein is CASSLASGGAVNEQFF.